This T cell receptor beta chain originates from a study of cytomegalovirus exposure and HLA in healthy donors listed by TCRdb under 2017. Concerning the study at large: According to a later analysis, one platform produced both the 120 validation repertoires and the 730 or so repertoires of the first cohort. The study aimed to test whether signatures of past pathogen exposure could be identified by cataloging public T cell receptors. Besides the first cohort of hundreds of subjects, a separate validation cohort made up of 120 or so different subjects was used. To predict cytomegalovirus infection status, the study combined high-throughput TCR immunosequencing, statistical association of individual TCRs with disease status, and machine learning.

Details on this clone: No antigen is known for it. The record has no base qualities; no much larger clone is one base away.

Preparation of the library involved the immunoSEQ multiplex PCR assay. On the study's bioinformatics: To diagnose cytomegalovirus status from the catalog of TCR beta chain sequences, a statistical classification framework was built. TCRdb carries this immuneACCESS record with in-frame sequences only. Its versions omit some clonotypes, under half of them owing to an unresolved V gene in the studies checked, with the rest unexplained. Clone size and V and J calls were adopted from that table, with D and trimming inferred from the DNA. This sample comprises 150,000 to 200,000 clones, roughly 80% of them detected only once. The ten largest account for less than 9% of the sample. Separate from the approximately 700-subject first cohort, the validation cohort of about 130 subjects was the group to which the donors belonged. Broader findings and caveats from the paper: The study listed 150 to 200 TCR beta chains as associated with cytomegalovirus. Across donors, most TCR sequences were observed very rarely, whereas some public TCRs were present in many individuals. A later analysis lacked HLA typing for the validation cohort, so it scored co-occurrence in that cohort across all 130 or so repertoires. Subsequent analysis determined that TCRs grouped into clusters in the first cohort also showed a tendency toward co-occurrence across the roughly 110 validation repertoires, and 94% of cluster scores exceeded 0. The classifier was reported to diagnose cytomegalovirus status with high specificity and sensitivity in both the original and validation cohorts. A few of the identified cytomegalovirus-associated TCR beta chains were confirmed in vitro to be specific for cytomegalovirus antigens. The authors suggested that the approach could potentially be generalized to other disease states and immunological phenotypes.

What was sequenced was PBMCs. This TCR was recovered from a man aged 18 to 35 in good health and CMV-seropositive.

The DNA reads as follows: TGTGCCAGCGGCCGGGGGTCCTTTTACAATGAGCAGTTCTTC. Its protein is CASGRGSFYNEQFF. The rearranged chain carries TRBV7-6 and TRBJ2-1; 6 matching bases give a weak D call of TRBD2. V is clipped by 8 bases and J by 4 bases, and the sequence between their germline boundaries is 15 bases long. Reading from cysteine to phenylalanine, the CDR3 counts 14 amino acids. Only the CDR3 region is kept as DNA, spanning 42 bases read in frame from base 1. The CDR1 and CDR2 encoded by the germline V gene are SGHVS and FNYEAQ.